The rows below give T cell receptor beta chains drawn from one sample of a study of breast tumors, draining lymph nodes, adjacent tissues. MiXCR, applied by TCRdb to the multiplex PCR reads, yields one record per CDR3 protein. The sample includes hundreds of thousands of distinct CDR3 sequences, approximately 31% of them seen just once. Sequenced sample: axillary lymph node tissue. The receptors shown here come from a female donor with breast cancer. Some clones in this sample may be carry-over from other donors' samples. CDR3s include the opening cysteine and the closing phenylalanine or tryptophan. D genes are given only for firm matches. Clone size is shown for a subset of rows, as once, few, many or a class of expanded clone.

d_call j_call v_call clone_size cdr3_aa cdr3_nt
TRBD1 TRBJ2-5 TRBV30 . CASQGAGTGKRETQYF TGTGCCTCGCAGGGGGCCGGGACAGGGAAGAGAGAGACCCAGTACTTC
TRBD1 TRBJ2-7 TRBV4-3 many CASSQVQGPYEQYF TGCGCCAGCAGCCAAGTACAGGGGCCCTACGAGCAGTACTTC
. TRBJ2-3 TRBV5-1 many CASSLVAGPKDTQYF TGCGCCAGCAGCTTGGTTGCAGGACCCAAGGATACGCAGTATTTT
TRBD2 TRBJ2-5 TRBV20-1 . CSGTSGPETQYF TGCAGTGGGACTAGCGGGCCAGAGACCCAGTACTTC
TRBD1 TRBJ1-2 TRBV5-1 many CASSTQDRGSNYGYTF TGCGCCAGCAGCACTCAAGACAGGGGGAGCAACTATGGCTACACCTTC
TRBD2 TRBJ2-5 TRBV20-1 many CSAIAGSGETQYF TGCAGTGCCATAGCGGGATCAGGGGAGACCCAGTACTTC
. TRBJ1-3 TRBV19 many CASREKGSASGNTIYF TGTGCCAGTAGGGAAAAGGGTTCGGCCTCTGGAAACACCATATATTTT
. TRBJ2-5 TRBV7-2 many CASSFGRVETQYF TGTGCCAGCAGCTTTGGTAGAGTCGAGACCCAGTACTTC
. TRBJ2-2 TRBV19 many CASSMRGRGGTGELFF TGTGCCAGTAGTATGCGTGGGAGAGGTGGGACCGGGGAGCTGTTTTTT
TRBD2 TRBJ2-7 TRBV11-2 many CASRRSGRGYEQYF TGTGCCAGCAGGCGGAGCGGGAGGGGGTACGAGCAGTACTTC
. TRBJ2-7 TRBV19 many CASSIGGGPYEQYF TGTGCCAGTAGTATAGGAGGGGGGCCGTACGAGCAGTACTTC
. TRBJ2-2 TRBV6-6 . CASRDSGELFF TGTGCCAGCCGAGATTCCGGGGAGCTGTTTTTT
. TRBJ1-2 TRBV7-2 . CASSPRLVGDYGCTF TGTGCCAGCAGCCCGCGGTTAGTAGGGGACTATGGCTGCACCTTC
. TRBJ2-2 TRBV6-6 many CASTLQENTGELFF TGTGCCAGCACCTTACAGGAGAACACCGGGGAGCTGTTTTTT
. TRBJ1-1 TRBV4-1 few CASSQPGEYLLF TGCGCCAGCAGCCAACCGGGAGAGTACCTCCTCTTT
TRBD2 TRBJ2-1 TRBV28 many CASSRRTSVYNEQFF TGTGCCAGCAGTAGGAGGACTAGCGTATACAATGAGCAGTTCTTC
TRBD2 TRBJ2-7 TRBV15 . CATSRGSGRAFEQYF TGTGCCACCAGCAGAGGTAGCGGGAGGGCATTCGAGCAGTACTTC
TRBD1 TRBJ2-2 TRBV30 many CAWNRQGVTGELFF TGTGCCTGGAATCGACAGGGGGTCACCGGGGAGCTGTTTTTT
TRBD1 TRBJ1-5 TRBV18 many CASSPRQGGGNQPQHF TGTGCCAGCTCACCCCGACAGGGAGGGGGCAATCAGCCCCAGCATTTT
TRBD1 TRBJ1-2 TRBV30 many CAWSVRVTGGSYGYTF TGTGCCTGGAGTGTAAGGGTGACAGGGGGCTCCTATGGCTACACCTTC
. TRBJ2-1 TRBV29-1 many CSVLTVTYNEQFF TGCAGCGTGCTGACAGTAACCTACAATGAGCAGTTCTTC
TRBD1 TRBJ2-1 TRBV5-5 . CASSLMDRGHNEQFF TGTGCCAGCAGCTTGATGGACAGGGGGCACAATGAGCAGTTCTTC
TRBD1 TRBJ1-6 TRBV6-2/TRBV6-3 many CASRRGTDLNSPLHF TGTGCCAGCAGACGTGGGACAGACCTTAATTCACCCCTCCACTTT
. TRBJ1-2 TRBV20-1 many CSARAVDGYTF TGCAGTGCTAGAGCGGTCGATGGCTACACCTTC
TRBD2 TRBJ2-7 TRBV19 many CASSVGLETLYEQYF TGTGCCAGTAGTGTAGGACTAGAGACTCTATACGAGCAGTACTTC
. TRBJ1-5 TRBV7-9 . CASSSVMQDTQHF TGTGCCAGCAGCTCAGTGATGCAAGATACGCAGCATTTT
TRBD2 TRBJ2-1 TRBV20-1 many CSAMSLGGSSYNEQFF TGCAGTGCTATGAGCCTCGGCGGGAGCTCCTACAATGAGCAGTTCTTC
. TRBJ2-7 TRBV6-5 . CASSRSGSAYEQYF TGTGCCAGCAGTCGGAGCGGGTCGGCGTACGAGCAGTACTTC
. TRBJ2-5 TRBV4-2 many CASSQASAGIETQYF TGTGCCAGCAGCCAAGCGTCCGCGGGGATAGAGACCCAGTACTTC
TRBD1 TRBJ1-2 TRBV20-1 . CSASSGGAGYGYTF TGCAGTGCTAGTTCAGGGGGCGCGGGCTATGGCTACACCTTC
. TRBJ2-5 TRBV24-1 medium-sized CATSDPTGNGETQYF TGTGCCACCAGTGACCCCACAGGGAATGGCGAGACCCAGTACTTC
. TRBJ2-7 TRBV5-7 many CASSFPPDPYEQYF TGTGCCAGCAGCTTCCCGCCGGACCCCTACGAGCAGTACTTC
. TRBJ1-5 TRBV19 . CASCRGKGANQPQHF TGTGCCAGTTGCAGGGGAAAAGGGGCTAATCAGCCCCAGCATTTT
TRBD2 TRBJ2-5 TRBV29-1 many CSVRPAGGIETQYF TGCAGCGTCCGACCCGCGGGGGGGATAGAGACCCAGTACTTC
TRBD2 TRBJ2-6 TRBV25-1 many CASSALMGGSGANVLTF TGTGCCAGCAGTGCCCTGATGGGAGGGTCTGGGGCCAACGTCCTGACTTTC
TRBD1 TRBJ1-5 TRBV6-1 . CASKKGAGNQPQHF TGTGCCAGCAAAAAGGGGGCGGGCAATCAGCCCCAGCATTTT
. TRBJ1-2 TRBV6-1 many CASSEVLVNSDGYTF TGTGCCAGCAGTGAAGTTTTGGTCAATTCGGATGGCTACACCTTC
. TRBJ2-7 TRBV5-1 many CASSPRTVLGEQYF TGCGCCAGCAGTCCTAGGACAGTTTTAGGCGAGCAGTACTTC
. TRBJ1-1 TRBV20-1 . CSAPEQGNTEAFF TGCAGTGCTCCCGAACAGGGGAACACTGAAGCTTTCTTT
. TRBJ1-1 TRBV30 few CAWETGLNTEAFF TGTGCCTGGGAGACAGGTCTGAACACTGAAGCTTTCTTT
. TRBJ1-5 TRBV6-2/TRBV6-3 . CAGSFTHQIKPQHF TGTGCCGGCAGTTTCACACATCAAATCAAGCCCCAGCATTTT
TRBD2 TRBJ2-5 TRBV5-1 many CASSLRASGRARETQYF TGCGCCAGCAGCTTGAGGGCCAGCGGGAGGGCCAGAGAGACCCAGTACTTC
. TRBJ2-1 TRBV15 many CATSRDGLASSRNEQFF TGTGCCACCAGCAGAGATGGCCTAGCTTCATCACGCAATGAGCAGTTCTTC
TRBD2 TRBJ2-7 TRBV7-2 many CASRQTPGLAGGRYEQYF TGTGCCAGCAGACAAACACCGGGACTAGCGGGAGGCCGCTACGAGCAGTACTTC
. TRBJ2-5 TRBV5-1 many CASSLSGAFQETQYF TGCGCCAGCAGCTTGTCGGGGGCGTTCCAAGAGACCCAGTACTTC
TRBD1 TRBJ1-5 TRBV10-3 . CAISDRTGGLKPQHF TGTGCCATCAGTGATCGGACAGGGGGCTTGAAGCCCCAGCATTTT
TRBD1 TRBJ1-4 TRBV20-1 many CSVQGEAEKLFF TGCAGTGTACAGGGGGAGGCTGAAAAACTGTTTTTT